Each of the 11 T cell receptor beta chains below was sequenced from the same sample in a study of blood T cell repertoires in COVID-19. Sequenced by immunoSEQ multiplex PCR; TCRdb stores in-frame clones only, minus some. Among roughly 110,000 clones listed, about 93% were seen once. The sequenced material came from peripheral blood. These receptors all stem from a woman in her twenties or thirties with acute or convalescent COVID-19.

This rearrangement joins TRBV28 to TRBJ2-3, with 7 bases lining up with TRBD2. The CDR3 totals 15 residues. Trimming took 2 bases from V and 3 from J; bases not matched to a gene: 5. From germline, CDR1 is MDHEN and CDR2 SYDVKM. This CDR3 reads CASSLNGLETDTQYF. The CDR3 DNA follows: TGTGCCAGCAGTTTAAATGGACTAGAGACAGATACGCAGTATTTT.

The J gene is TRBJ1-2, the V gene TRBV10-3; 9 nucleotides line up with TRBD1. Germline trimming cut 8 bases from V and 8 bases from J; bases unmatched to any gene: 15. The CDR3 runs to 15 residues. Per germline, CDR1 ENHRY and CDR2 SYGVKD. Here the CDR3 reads CAIRRDRASEGGYTF. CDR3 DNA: TGTGCCATCCGCCGGGACAGGGCCTCTGAGGGCGGCTACACCTTC.

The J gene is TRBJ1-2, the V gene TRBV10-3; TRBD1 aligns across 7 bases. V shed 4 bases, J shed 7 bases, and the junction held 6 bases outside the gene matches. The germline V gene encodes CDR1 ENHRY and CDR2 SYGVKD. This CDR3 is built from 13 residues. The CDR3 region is CAISAGQDGGYTF. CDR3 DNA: TGTGCCATCAGTGCTGGACAGGACGGTGGCTACACCTTC.

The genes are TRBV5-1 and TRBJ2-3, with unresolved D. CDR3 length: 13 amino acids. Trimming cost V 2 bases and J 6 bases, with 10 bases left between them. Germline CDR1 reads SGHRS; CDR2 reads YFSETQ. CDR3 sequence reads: CASSFLAGDTQYF. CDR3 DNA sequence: TGCGCCAGCAGCTTCTTAGCCGGGGATACGCAGTATTTT.

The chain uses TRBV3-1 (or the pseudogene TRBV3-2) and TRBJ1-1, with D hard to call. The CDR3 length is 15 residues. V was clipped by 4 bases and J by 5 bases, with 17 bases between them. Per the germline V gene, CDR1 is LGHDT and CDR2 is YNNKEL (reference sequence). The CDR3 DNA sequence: TGTGCCAGCAGCCTTGGTGAGGGAGATTGGACTGAAGCTTTCTTT. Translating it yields CASSLGEGDWTEAFF.

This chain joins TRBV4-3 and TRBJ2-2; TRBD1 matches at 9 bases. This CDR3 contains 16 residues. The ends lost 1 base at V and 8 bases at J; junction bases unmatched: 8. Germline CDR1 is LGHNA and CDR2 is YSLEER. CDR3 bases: TGCGCCAGCAGCCAAGCCACAGGGGGCGGGTGGGGGGAGCTGTTTTTT. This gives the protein CASSQATGGGWGELFF.

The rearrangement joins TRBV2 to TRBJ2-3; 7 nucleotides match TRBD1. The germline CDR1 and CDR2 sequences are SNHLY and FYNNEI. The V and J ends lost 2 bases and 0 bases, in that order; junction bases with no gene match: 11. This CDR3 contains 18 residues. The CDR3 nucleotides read TGTGCCAGCAGTGAATTCTACCCGGGACAGAGTAGCACAGATACGCAGTATTTT. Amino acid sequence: CASSEFYPGQSSTDTQYF.

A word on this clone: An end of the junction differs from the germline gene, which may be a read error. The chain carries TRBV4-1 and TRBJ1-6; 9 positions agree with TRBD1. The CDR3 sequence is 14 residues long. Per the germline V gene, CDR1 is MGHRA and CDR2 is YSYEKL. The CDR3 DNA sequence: TGCGCCAGCAGCCAAGATATATCGTACGGGACAGGGCCCTTT. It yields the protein CASSQDISYGTGPF.

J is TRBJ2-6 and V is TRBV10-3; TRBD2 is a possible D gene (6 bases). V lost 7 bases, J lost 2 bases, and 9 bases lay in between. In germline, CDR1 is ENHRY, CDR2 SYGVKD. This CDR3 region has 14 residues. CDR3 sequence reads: CAITAGPGANVLTF. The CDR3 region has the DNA TGTGCCATCACGGCGGGACCTGGGGCCAACGTCCTGACTTTC.

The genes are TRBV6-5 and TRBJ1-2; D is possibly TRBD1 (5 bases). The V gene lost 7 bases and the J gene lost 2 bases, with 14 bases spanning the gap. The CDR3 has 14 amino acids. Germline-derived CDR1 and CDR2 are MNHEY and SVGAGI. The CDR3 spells CASTKLRQNYGYTF. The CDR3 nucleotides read TGTGCCAGCACCAAACTGCGACAGAACTATGGCTACACCTTC.

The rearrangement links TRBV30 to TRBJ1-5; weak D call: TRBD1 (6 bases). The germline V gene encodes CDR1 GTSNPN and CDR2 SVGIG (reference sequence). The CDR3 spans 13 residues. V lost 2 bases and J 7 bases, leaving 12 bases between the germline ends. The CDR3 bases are TGTGCCTGGAGTCCCAGGGACAACCAGCCCCAGCATTTT. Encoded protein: CAWSPRDNQPQHF.